The 23 T cell receptor beta chains below all came from one sample that was sequenced in a study of blood T cell repertoires in COVID-19. Using immunoSEQ multiplex PCR, the repertoire was profiled, and TCRdb retains in-frame clones only, with some absent. In the table there are 200,000 to 300,000 clones, around 90% of which are singletons. The sequenced sample was peripheral blood. The receptors here all came from a human donor in a cohort sampled during active COVID-19.

V and J are TRBV4-3 and TRBJ2-7, with D possibly being TRBD1 (6 bases). V lost 3 bases and J lost 0, with 9 bases in between. The CDR3 totals 14 residues. The germline CDR1 and CDR2 sequences are LGHNA and YSLEER. The CDR3 reads CASSQGAPSYEQYF. The CDR3 DNA reads TGCGCCAGCAGCCAGGGGGCTCCCTCCTACGAGCAGTACTTC.

The rearrangement uses TRBV5-1 and TRBJ1-1; no firm D call. CDR1 SGHRS and CDR2 YFSETQ come from the germline V gene. V lost 0 bases, J lost 0 bases, and 6 bases lay in between. The CDR3 length is 14 residues. This chain's CDR3 is CASSLGQVNTEAFF. The CDR3 DNA reads as TGCGCCAGCAGCTTGGGGCAGGTGAACACTGAAGCTTTCTTT. The whole variable domain, remainder taken from reference TRBV5-1 and TRBJ1-1, is KAGVTQTPRYLIKTRGQQVTLSCSPISGHRSVSWYQQTPGQGLQFLFEYFSETQRNKGNFPGRFSGRQFSNSRSEMNVSTLELGDSALYLCASSLGQVNTEAFFGQGTRLTVV.

The rearrangement joins TRBV20-1 to TRBJ2-7; unclear D gene. This CDR3 is 11 amino acids long. CDR1 DFQATT and CDR2 SNEGSKA come from the germline V gene (reference sequence). V lost 3 bases and J 3 bases, leaving 6 bases between the germline ends. The chain's CDR3 is CSASQNYEQYF. In DNA form, the CDR3 reads TGCAGTGCTAGTCAGAACTACGAGCAGTACTTC.

This clone showed up just a few times. The chain joins TRBV7-9 to TRBJ1-2; no firm D call. Germline V gene sequence: CDR1 SEHNR, CDR2 FQNEAQ (reference sequence). The CDR3 sequence is 13 residues long. With 1 base removed from V and 8 bases from J, the gap between germline ends came to 11 bases. The CDR3 DNA reads as TGTGCCAGCAGCTTAGGTCCCACAGCAGGCTACACCTTC. Translated: CASSLGPTAGYTF.

The CDR3 DNA is TGTGCCAGCGGTCCGGGACAGGGCGTTGCAACTAATGAAAAACTGTTTTTT. Residues: CASGPGQGVATNEKLFF. This chain connects TRBV6-6 to TRBJ1-4; 9 bases line up with TRBD1. Unmatched junction bases numbered 10, after V lost 8 bases and J lost 0 bases. The germline gives CDR1 MNHNY, CDR2 SVGAGI (reference sequence). CDR3 length: 17 residues.

This chain joins TRBV7-9 and TRBJ1-4; no definite D call. There are 14 residues in the CDR3. Deletions cut 3 bases from V and 0 bases from J, with 5 bases between. The germline CDR1 and CDR2 sequences are SEHNR and FQNEAQ (reference sequence). The CDR3 nucleotides read TGTGCCAGCAGCTTCAGGACAACTAATGAAAAACTGTTTTTT. Translating gives CASSFRTTNEKLFF.

This rearrangement joins TRBV5-1 to TRBJ1-1, with a tentative D call TRBD1 (5 bases). With 2 bases removed from V and 0 bases from J, the gap between germline ends came to 14 bases. The CDR3 extends over 16 amino acids. Germline CDR1 SGHRS, CDR2 YFSETQ. In DNA form, the CDR3 reads TGCGCCAGCAGCTTAGGGCCAGGGCTTATGAACACTGAAGCTTTCTTT. This translates into CASSLGPGLMNTEAFF.

This clone has a single count. This chain joins TRBV7-2 and TRBJ2-5; 9 bases align to TRBD2. CDR1 is SGHTA and CDR2 is FQGNSA in the germline V gene. The CDR3 runs to 14 residues. Trimming removed 6 bases from V and 6 bases from J; junction bases left unmatched: 8. In DNA form, the CDR3 reads TGTGCCAGCAGGGAGGCGGGGGGGTTGAAGACCCAGTACTTC. This codes for CASREAGGLKTQYF.

The genes are TRBV29-1 and TRBJ1-5; possible D gene TRBD1, 6 bases. This CDR3 comprises 13 residues. Germline V lookup: CDR1 SQVTM, CDR2 ANQGSEA. V lost 4 bases to trimming and J lost 5 bases, with 12 bases between them. CDR3 region: CSVVSDRYQPQHF. Here the CDR3 DNA reads TGCAGCGTTGTTTCGGACAGATATCAGCCCCAGCATTTT.

J is TRBJ1-4 and V is TRBV6-8, with D possibly TRBD1 on 5 matching bases. Between the trimmed V and J ends, which lost 7 bases and 8 bases, there was a span of 17 bases. The CDR3 is made up of 14 amino acids. CDR1 and CDR2 from the germline V gene are MNHGY and SAAAGT. The CDR3 sequence: CASKSWGVQEKLFF. CDR3 bases: TGTGCCAGCAAAAGCTGGGGGGTTCAGGAAAAACTGTTTTTT.

The rearrangement joins TRBV6-2 or TRBV6-3 to TRBJ1-2, with a weak D call TRBD1 (5 bases). Germline loops: CDR1 MNHEY, CDR2 SVGEGT. The CDR3 runs to 14 residues. Trimming shortened V by 5 bases and J by 6 bases, and 16 bases separated the two germline ends. The CDR3 nucleotides are TGTGCCAGCAGTGGGGTCTCAGGGTCCCATGGCTACACCTTC. This translates into CASSGVSGSHGYTF.

The chain employs TRBV18 and TRBJ1-3; D may be TRBD1 (6 bases). Trimming took 3 bases from V and 0 from J, leaving 9 bases between them. Looked up from germline, CDR1 is KGHSH and CDR2 is LQKENI. This CDR3 contains 15 residues. The CDR3 region has the DNA TGTGCCAGCTCACCGGGAGGGGGCTCTGGAAACACCATATATTTT. As protein: CASSPGGGSGNTIYF.

The chain has TRBV27 and TRBJ2-7, with a possible D match to TRBD2 (5 bases). V was cut by 9 bases and J by 3 bases, with 12 bases left in between. CDR3 length equals 12 residues. The V gene's germline CDR1 is MNHEY and CDR2 SMNVEV (reference sequence). The CDR3 spells CASSDYLYEQYF. The CDR3 DNA follows: TGTGCCAGTTCCGACTACCTCTACGAGCAGTACTTC.

The CDR3 coding sequence is TGTGCCAGCAGCCAAGCAGGGGACACTGAAGCTTTCTTT. This encodes CASSQAGDTEAFF. This rearrangement joins TRBV14 to TRBJ1-1; tentatively, D is TRBD1 (6 bases). The length of the CDR3 is 13 residues. The V end lost 1 base, the J end lost 3 bases, and 6 bases lay between the germline ends. Germline V gene sequence: CDR1 SGHDN, CDR2 FVKESK.

The rearrangement uses TRBV4-3 and TRBJ1-1; D ambiguous. In germline, CDR1 is LGHNA, CDR2 YSLEER. Trimming stripped 0 bases from V and 6 bases from J, with 23 bases between. The CDR3 length is 18 residues. As DNA, the CDR3 is TGCGCCAGCAGCCAAGATCGACTCGCGACCGGGGATGGGCCTGAAGCTTTCTTT. This sequence encodes CASSQDRLATGDGPEAFF.

The V and J genes are TRBV5-6 and TRBJ1-2, with 9 positions matching TRBD1. This CDR3 contains 14 residues. The V and J ends lost 4 bases and 5 bases, in that order; junction bases with no gene match: 6. Germline V gene data show CDR1 as SGHDT and CDR2 as YYEEEE. CDR3 nucleotide sequence: TGTGCCAGCAGCATCCGGGACAGGGCGTATGGCTACACCTTC. Its translation is CASSIRDRAYGYTF. Combining the CDR3 with reference TRBV5-6 and TRBJ1-2 gives the whole variable domain DAGVTQSPTHLIKTRGQQVTLRCSPKSGHDTVSWYQQALGQGPQFIFQYYEEEERQRGNFPDRFSGHQFPNYSSELNVNALLLGDSALYLCASSIRDRAYGYTFGSGTRLTVV.

V gene TRBV6-2 or TRBV6-3 combines with J gene TRBJ2-7, with 9 nucleotides matching TRBD1. This CDR3 has 16 amino acids. V dropped 5 bases and J dropped 3; count of bases not matched to a gene: 11. From germline, CDR1 is MNHEY and CDR2 SVGEGT. The DNA for the CDR3 is TGTGCCAGCAGTGCGGGACAGGGAAACGGGGGCTACGAGCAGTACTTC. It specifies CASSAGQGNGGYEQYF.

This clone has more than one count but fewer than ten. The chain links TRBV15 to TRBJ2-3, with 8 bases matching TRBD2. Per germline, CDR1 LNHNV and CDR2 YYDKDF (reference sequence). CDR3 length: 15 residues. J was trimmed by 2 bases and V by 3 bases; bases with no gene match: 4. In DNA, the CDR3 is TGTGCCACCAGCAGCGGAGCGGGGGACACAGATACGCAGTATTTT. It encodes CATSSGAGDTDTQYF.

This clone was seen just once. The rearrangement joins TRBV2 to TRBJ2-7; TRBD2 matches 9 bases. The CDR3 extends over 14 amino acids. Trimming cost V 4 bases and J 5 bases; bases outside gene matches: 6. Germline values: CDR1 SNHLY, CDR2 FYNNEI. Here the CDR3 reads CASSVAGVADEQYF. The CDR3, as DNA: TGTGCCAGCAGTGTAGCGGGAGTAGCTGACGAGCAGTACTTC.

The chain links TRBV5-4 to TRBJ1-3, with 10 bases lining up with TRBD1. The germline CDR1 and CDR2 sequences are SGHNT and YYREEE (reference sequence). The CDR3 spans 15 residues. Trimming removed 3 bases from V and 3 bases from J; junction bases left unmatched: 3. The CDR3 bases are TGTGCCAGCAGCTCCCGGACAGGGGGTGGAAACACCATATATTTT. Protein sequence: CASSSRTGGGNTIYF.

This chain joins TRBV6-2 or TRBV6-3 and TRBJ2-4, with D perhaps TRBD2 (7 bases). The V and J ends lost 2 bases and 7 bases respectively, with 21 bases between them. Germline V gives CDR1 MNHEY, CDR2 SVGEGT. CDR3 size: 17 residues. CDR3 in DNA: TGTGCCAGCAGTTACGGCCGGGGGGCGGGGGTTAGGAACATTCAGTACTTC. It encodes CASSYGRGAGVRNIQYF.

The J gene is TRBJ2-1, the V gene TRBV19; 8 bases align to TRBD2. From germline, CDR1 is LNHDA and CDR2 SQIVND (reference sequence). This CDR3 is built from 14 residues. Trimming removed 3 bases from V and 6 bases from J; junction bases left unmatched: 4. As DNA, the CDR3 is TGTGCCAGTAGTATGTCGGGGACTAGCAATGAGCAGTTCTTC. Amino acids: CASSMSGTSNEQFF.

This clone was observed a few times. The chain recombines TRBV4-3 with TRBJ1-5, with D maybe TRBD1 (6 bases). Germline CDR1 and CDR2: LGHNA and YSLEER. The CDR3 runs to 15 residues. Trimming took off 6 bases at V and 7 bases at J, with 19 bases between the two ends. The CDR3 spells CASSPDWGGSQPQHF. For the CDR3, the DNA is TGCGCCAGCAGTCCTGATTGGGGGGGCTCGCAGCCCCAGCATTTT.